This T cell receptor beta chain was sequenced for a study of cytomegalovirus exposure and HLA in healthy donors. Germline CDR1 GTSNPN, CDR2 SVGIG (reference sequence). The CDR3 runs to 13 residues. V lost 2 bases, J lost 4 bases, and 9 bases lay in between. Study-wide points: Across donors, presence/absence analyses took sequencing depth to be roughly uniform.

At sampling all donors were nominally healthy, likely with unrecorded immune exposures. This clone has just a few counts. Its cognate antigen is unknown. The study ran its PCR with 60 Vbeta and 13 Jbeta primers. Profiling relied on immunoSEQ multiplex PCR, and the TCRdb table lists in-frame clones only, not all of them. The repertoire holds about 82,000 clones, approximately 74% seen once, with roughly 6.2% in the top ten. The clonotype originates from a woman aged 50 to 65 in good health and CMV-seropositive. The chain couples TRBV30 to TRBJ1-3; weak D call: TRBD1 (6 bases). The sample consisted of PBMCs. The CDR3 here is CAWSPTGGNTIYF. CDR3 nucleotides: TGTGCCTGGAGTCCTACAGGGGGAAACACCATATATTTT.